The 8 T cell receptor beta chains below were found in one sample sequenced in a study of T cells in localized non-small cell lung cancer (dated by TCRdb to 2019 to 2021). Library construction relied on the immunoSEQ multiplex PCR assay. The clones in this table, taken by TCRdb from immuneACCESS, are in-frame only. Not every clone is retained; where verified, under half of the shortfall comes from an unresolved V gene, and the cause of the rest is unknown. The sample data list 25,000 or so clones, and approximately 86% of these were observed just once. The top ten clones comprise 13% to 15% of the sample. The material sequenced was peripheral blood, taken before any cancer treatment. These receptors all come from a female donor over 55 with stage I lung adenocarcinoma.

This chain connects TRBV11-2 to TRBJ2-3; 7 nucleotides align to TRBD2. The CDR3 sequence is 15 residues long. The ends lost 4 bases at V and 3 bases at J; junction bases unmatched: 7. Germline CDR1 and CDR2: SGHAT and FQNNGV. CDR3 residues: CASSSERGGTDTQYF. CDR3 nucleotide sequence: TGTGCCAGCAGCTCCGAGCGGGGCGGGACAGATACGCAGTATTTT.

This clone was recorded only once. The CDR3 coding sequence is TGCGCCAGCAGCTTAACGGGATCTGAAAAACTGTTTTTT. It yields the protein CASSLTGSEKLFF. The rearrangement joins TRBV5-1 to TRBJ1-4; no definite D call. Trimming removed 2 bases at V and 7 bases at J, with 9 bases between. The germline gives CDR1 SGHRS, CDR2 YFSETQ. This CDR3 is 13 amino acids long.

The gene calls are TRBV11-2 and TRBJ1-1; D gene ambiguous. CDR1 SGHAT and CDR2 FQNNGV come from the germline V gene. The CDR3 consists of 14 residues. Trimming shortened V by 2 bases and J by 0 bases, and 7 bases separated the two germline ends. CDR3 bases: TGTGCCAGCAGCTTAAGGCCTATGAACACTGAAGCTTTCTTT. Residues: CASSLRPMNTEAFF.

The CDR3 nucleotides read TGTGCCAGCAGCTTAGGGTGGGAGCGGGAGACCCAGTACTTC. This codes for CASSLGWERETQYF. The chain is built from TRBV11-3 and TRBJ2-5; tentative D call: TRBD2 (5 bases). Germline V gene data show CDR1 as SGHNT and CDR2 as YENEEA. The CDR3 spans 14 residues. V was trimmed by 1 base and J by 5 bases, leaving 11 bases between them.

The DNA for the CDR3 is TGTGCCAGCAGCTTAGTAGGCGGGCGACAGGGCAGGACTCAGCCCCAGCATTTT. This encodes CASSLVGGRQGRTQPQHF. This chain connects TRBV7-9 to TRBJ1-5; 7 nucleotides line up with TRBD1. J lost 6 bases, V lost 1 base, and 15 bases had no gene match. This CDR3 contains 18 residues. CDR1 and CDR2 (germline): SEHNR, FQNEAQ (reference sequence).

J is TRBJ2-7 and V is TRBV5-1, with 7 nucleotides matching TRBD1. This CDR3 has 14 residues. J gave up 3 bases and V 3 bases, and 6 bases lay outside the gene matches. The germline gives CDR1 SGHRS, CDR2 YFSETQ. CDR3 protein: CASSSTGAVYEQYF. CDR3 bases: TGCGCCAGCAGCTCCACAGGGGCCGTCTACGAGCAGTACTTC.

The chain couples TRBV2 to TRBJ1-2; D remains unclear. The CDR3 runs 14 residues. Trimming removed 4 bases from V and 5 bases from J, with 14 bases in between. Germline V gene lookup returns CDR1 SNHLY and CDR2 FYNNEI. The CDR3 reads CASSVGYSRYGYTF. The CDR3 DNA is TGTGCCAGCAGTGTCGGGTATAGTCGGTATGGCTACACCTTC.

This clone has just one count. The chain employs TRBV4-1 and TRBJ2-6; D uncertain. There are 17 residues in the CDR3. The germline CDR1 and CDR2 sequences are MGHRA and YSYEKL. Trimming removed 5 bases at V and 1 base at J, with 15 bases between. The CDR3 loop reads CASSSTLGVSGANVLTF. In DNA, the CDR3 is TGCGCCAGCAGCTCCACCCTTGGGGTATCTGGGGCCAACGTCCTGACTTTC.